The 16 T cell receptor beta chains below come from one sample, sequenced in a study of T cell responses to AZD1222 COVID-19 vaccine. The table came from immunoSEQ multiplex PCR; TCRdb's copy has only in-frame clones and leaves some out. The sample has some 130,000 clones; 85% to 90% are singletons. Material: peripheral blood, obtained on day 0 of AZD1222 vaccination. The origin of the receptors is an adult in good health.

The chain is built from TRBV18 and TRBJ2-7, with D maybe TRBD2 (8 bases). V was clipped by 6 bases and J by 3 bases, with 18 bases between them. Germline V gene sequence: CDR1 KGHSH, CDR2 LQKENI. This CDR3 is 15 amino acids long. CDR3 sequence: CASSPREGQSYEQYF. The CDR3 DNA follows: TGTGCCAGCTCCCCCCGGGAGGGACAGAGCTACGAGCAGTACTTC.

In regard to this clone: Distinct nucleotide sequences in the sample also encode this CDR3. This sequence joins TRBV5-1 and TRBJ2-2; D ambiguous. V dropped 0 bases and J dropped 2 bases, with 8 bases sitting between them. Germline CDR1 is SGHRS and CDR2 is YFSETQ. The CDR3 is 15 amino acids. The CDR3 coding sequence is TGCGCCAGCAGCTTGGAGCAGACTAACACCGGGGAGCTGTTTTTT. It is translated as CASSLEQTNTGELFF.

This rearrangement joins TRBV10-3 to TRBJ2-1; 8 bases map to TRBD1. The CDR3 totals 15 residues. Trimming removed 7 bases from V and 4 bases from J; junction bases left unmatched: 9. The V gene's germline CDR1 is ENHRY and CDR2 SYGVKD. The CDR3 DNA follows: TGTGCCATCAAAGACACAGGGGGTGGTTACAATGAGCAGTTCTTC. This sequence encodes CAIKDTGGGYNEQFF.

This clone showed up just a few times. Here the CDR3 reads CASSPLAGGTYNEQFF. The CDR3 DNA sequence: TGTGCCAGCAGCCCCTTAGCGGGGGGAACCTACAATGAGCAGTTCTTC. The chain carries TRBV14 and TRBJ2-1, with TRBD2 matching 10 bases. CDR3 length: 16 residues. Germline-derived CDR1 and CDR2 are SGHDN and FVKESK. The junction had 5 bases not matched to a gene; V was cut back by 4 bases and J by 2 bases.

This chain links TRBV28 with TRBJ2-7, with D tentatively TRBD1 or TRBD2 (6 bases each). Germline V lookup: CDR1 MDHEN, CDR2 SYDVKM. This CDR3 is built from 14 residues. Deletions cut 5 bases from V and 7 bases from J, with 18 bases between. The CDR3 DNA sequence: TGTGCCAGCAGTCTCCTCCAGGGGAGGTCGGAGCAGTACTTC. Translated: CASSLLQGRSEQYF.

The rearrangement joins TRBV6-5 to TRBJ1-2; D gene uncertain. Trimming shortened V by 6 bases and J by 4 bases, and 12 bases separated the two germline ends. Germline V CDR1 and CDR2: MNHEY, SVGAGI. This CDR3 is 13 amino acids long. The CDR3 DNA follows: TGTGCCAGCAGACCCCTTATCCCCTATGGCTACACCTTC. This codes for CASRPLIPYGYTF.

The rearrangement uses TRBV18 and TRBJ1-2; D gene unclear. CDR1 and CDR2 from the germline V gene are KGHSH and LQKENI. The CDR3 has 12 amino acids. Trimming cost V 6 bases and J 3 bases, with 8 bases left between them. The CDR3 DNA follows: TGTGCCAGCTCCGGATCGGACTATGGCTACACCTTC. Translation gives CASSGSDYGYTF.

This sequence joins TRBV28 and TRBJ1-5; TRBD1 might be the D (5 bases). This CDR3 comprises 16 residues. Germline lookup yields CDR1 MDHEN and CDR2 SYDVKM. V gave up 5 bases and J gave up 0 bases, with 14 bases separating them. CDR3 DNA: TGTGCCAGCAGTCCGGGGGGGAGGGATAGCAATCAGCCCCAGCATTTT. It encodes CASSPGGRDSNQPQHF.

This clone was seen a single time. This chain uses TRBV6-2 or TRBV6-3 with TRBJ2-3, with 15 bases lining up with TRBD2. V lost 2 bases to trimming and J lost 3 bases; unmatched junction nucleotides: 15. The germline gives CDR1 MNHEY, CDR2 SVGEGT. The CDR3 consists of 21 residues. As DNA, the CDR3 is TGTGCCAGCAGTTACCCAACCCTCCCGGTGGGACTAGCGGGGGGAACAGATACGCAGTATTTT. Translation: CASSYPTLPVGLAGGTDTQYF.

The chain's CDR3 is CASSQSAGDAYNSPLHF. The CDR3 DNA is TGTGCCAGCAGCCAGTCGGCAGGGGACGCCTATAATTCACCCCTCCACTTT. V gene TRBV7-8 combines with J gene TRBJ1-6, with D possibly TRBD1 on 6 matching bases. This CDR3 comprises 17 residues. In germline, CDR1 is SGHVS, CDR2 FQNEAQ. V lost 5 bases and J 2 bases, leaving 16 bases between the germline ends. The complete variable domain, with remaining parts taken from reference TRBV7-8 and TRBJ1-6, reads GAGVSQSPRYKVAKRGQDVALRCDPISGHVSLFWYQQALGQGPEFLTYFQNEAQLDKSGLPSDRFFAERPEGSVSTLKIQRTQQEDSAVYLCASSQSAGDAYNSPLHFGNGTRLTVT.

V gene TRBV7-9 combines with J gene TRBJ1-6, with D unclear. Germline V lookup: CDR1 SEHNR, CDR2 FQNEAQ (reference sequence). V lost 1 base to trimming and J lost 18 bases, with 13 bases between them. CDR3 length: 12 amino acids. The CDR3 loop is CASSLDGLFPHF. The CDR3 region has the DNA TGTGCCAGCAGCTTAGATGGCCTATTCCCCCACTTT.

The chain employs TRBV15 and TRBJ1-2; the match to TRBD1 covers 10 bases. Trimming took 0 bases from V and 6 from J; bases not matched to a gene: 7. The CDR3 has 16 amino acids. Germline V gene lookup returns CDR1 LNHNV and CDR2 YYDKDF (reference sequence). The CDR3 DNA sequence: TGTGCCACCAGCAGAGAGGGGACAGGGGTCTACGATGGCTACACCTTC. This codes for CATSREGTGVYDGYTF. Based on the CDR3 plus reference TRBV15 and TRBJ1-2, the full variable domain is DAMVIQNPRYQVTQFGKPVTLSCSQTLNHNVMYWYQQKSSQAPKLLFHYYDKDFNNEADTPDNFQSRRPNTSFCFLDIRSPGLGDTAMYLCATSREGTGVYDGYTFGSGTRLTVV.

The rearrangement links TRBV5-4 to TRBJ1-1; unclear D gene. V shed 5 bases and J shed 1 base, with 9 bases lying between them. Germline lookup yields CDR1 SGHNT and CDR2 YYREEE (reference sequence). This CDR3 is built from 13 residues. The DNA for the CDR3 is TGTGCCAGCAGGCGACAACCGAACACTGAAGCTTTCTTT. Translation gives CASRRQPNTEAFF.

This clone was recorded only once. Its ends do not fully match the called genes, so a read error is possible. The rearrangement links TRBV7-9 to TRBJ2-1; 11 bases are a match to TRBD2. The V gene's germline CDR1 is SEHNR and CDR2 FQNEAQ (reference sequence). The CDR3 runs 14 residues. As DNA, the CDR3 is TGTGCCAGCAGCATAGCGGGGGGGCCCAATGAGCAGTTCTTC. Translated: CASSIAGGPNEQFF. Based on the CDR3 plus reference TRBV7-9 and TRBJ2-1, the full variable domain is DTGVSQNPRHKITKRGQNVTFRCDPISEHNRLYWYRQTLGQGPEFLTYFQNEAQLEKSRLLSDRFSAERPKGSFSTLEIQRTEQGDSAMYLCASSIAGGPNEQFFGPGTRLTVL.

V usage is TRBV28 and J usage is TRBJ1-1; D is uncertain. The CDR3 is 13 amino acids. CDR1 is MDHEN and CDR2 is SYDVKM in the germline V gene. Trimming stripped 0 bases from V and 2 bases from J, with 4 bases between. The CDR3 region is CASSLWINTEAFF. For the CDR3, the DNA is TGTGCCAGCAGTTTATGGATTAACACTGAAGCTTTCTTT.

This chain links TRBV28 with TRBJ2-1; D is possibly TRBD1 or TRBD2 (5 bases each). This CDR3 is built from 17 residues. Between the trimmed V and J ends, which lost 4 bases and 4 bases, there was a span of 20 bases. CDR1 is MDHEN, CDR2 SYDVKM, per germline. This CDR3 is CASSYLGAALGYNEQFF. The DNA of the CDR3 is TGTGCCAGCAGTTACCTCGGGGCTGCTCTCGGATACAATGAGCAGTTCTTC.